These 22 T cell receptor beta chains were sequenced from one sample in a study of blood T cell repertoires in COVID-19. Measured with immunoSEQ multiplex PCR; TCRdb has only the in-frame clones, and not every one. The sample holds about 59,000 clones, about 80% seen once. The specimen was peripheral blood. The source of these receptors is a woman older than 75 with acute or convalescent COVID-19.

Here the CDR3 DNA reads TGCGCCAGCAGCGCCCGACAGGGAATAATTGACAATGAGCAGTTCTTC. This codes for CASSARQGIIDNEQFF. The V call is TRBV5-1, the J call TRBJ2-1; 7 nucleotides agree with TRBD1. The CDR3 covers 16 residues. The V gene end was trimmed by 4 bases and the J gene end by 5 bases; junction bases not matched to a gene: 12. Germline V gene sequence: CDR1 SGHRS, CDR2 YFSETQ.

The chain employs TRBV5-4 and TRBJ1-1, with 11 bases identical to TRBD1. The CDR3 runs to 16 residues. The junction had 2 bases not matched to a gene; V was cut back by 0 bases and J by 1 base. CDR1 is SGHNT and CDR2 is YYREEE in the germline V gene (reference sequence). This chain's CDR3 is CASSLGTGGPNTEAFF. CDR3 DNA sequence: TGTGCCAGCAGCTTGGGGACAGGGGGCCCGAACACTGAAGCTTTCTTT.

The rearrangement uses TRBV10-1 and TRBJ2-1; 9 bases fit TRBD1. Germline assignment: CDR1 WNHNN and CDR2 SYGVQD (reference sequence). This CDR3 is built from 13 residues. The trim removed 10 bases at V and 8 bases at J, leaving 9 bases unmatched. The CDR3 protein is CAIPDRGNDEQFF. The CDR3 DNA reads as TGCGCCATCCCGGACAGGGGAAACGATGAGCAGTTCTTC.

This chain links TRBV10-3 with TRBJ1-1, with D uncertain. Trimming took off 2 bases at V and 8 bases at J, with 9 bases between the two ends. Germline CDR1 and CDR2: ENHRY and SYGVKD. This CDR3 spans 12 amino acids. The CDR3 loop is CAISEMEAEAFF. The CDR3 DNA reads TGTGCCATCAGTGAGATGGAGGCCGAAGCTTTCTTT.

The V and J genes are TRBV5-1 and TRBJ1-5; 9 bases are a match to TRBD1. This CDR3 is 16 amino acids long. Germline V lookup: CDR1 SGHRS, CDR2 YFSETQ. The J segment lost 3 bases and the V segment lost 4 bases, leaving 8 bases of the junction unmatched. The CDR3 region is CASSPTGGGNNQPQHF. CDR3 DNA sequence: TGCGCCAGCAGCCCGACAGGGGGAGGCAACAATCAGCCCCAGCATTTT.

This chain joins TRBV10-3 and TRBJ2-1; 9 bases line up with TRBD2. Germline V gives CDR1 ENHRY, CDR2 SYGVKD. The V and J ends lost 3 bases and 8 bases, in that order; junction bases with no gene match: 11. CDR3 length: 16 amino acids. In DNA, the CDR3 is TGTGCCATCAGTGAAGCTAGCGGGAAAGCGGTGGATGAGCAGTTCTTC. Translation: CAISEASGKAVDEQFF.

The chain uses TRBV19 and TRBJ2-1, with TRBD2 as a possible D gene (6 bases). V dropped 6 bases and J dropped 1 base, with 10 bases sitting between them. The CDR3 runs 14 residues. The germline CDR1 and CDR2 sequences are LNHDA and SQIVND (reference sequence). DNA for the CDR3: TGTGCCAGTAGCGCAGCGGGTTCCTACAATGAGCAGTTCTTC. It specifies CASSAAGSYNEQFF. The variable domain in full, with the rest retrieved from reference TRBV19 and TRBJ2-1, is DGGITQSPKYLFRKEGQNVTLSCEQNLNHDAMYWYRQDPGQGLRLIYYSQIVNDFQKGDIAEGYSVSREKKESFPLTVTSAQKNPTAFYLCASSAAGSYNEQFFGPGTRLTVL.

The chain is built from TRBV29-1 and TRBJ2-7; possible D gene TRBD1, 5 bases. The CDR3 consists of 12 residues. Per germline, CDR1 SQVTM and CDR2 ANQGSEA. V was trimmed by 6 bases and J by 0 bases, leaving 9 bases between them. CDR3 sequence: CSVQESSYEQYF. Here the CDR3 DNA reads TGCAGCGTACAGGAGAGCTCCTACGAGCAGTACTTC.

The V call is TRBV7-9, the J call TRBJ2-7, with TRBD2 as a possible D gene (5 bases). V was shortened by 5 bases and J by 2 bases, with 13 bases between the two germline ends. Germline CDR1 and CDR2: SEHNR and FQNEAQ (reference sequence). The CDR3 consists of 14 residues. The CDR3 reads CASSTSGVPYEQYF. Written as DNA, the CDR3 is TGTGCCAGCAGCACCTCCGGGGTCCCCTACGAGCAGTACTTC.

The V gene is TRBV11-3, the J gene TRBJ1-4; D uncertain. Germline V gene lookup returns CDR1 SGHNT and CDR2 YENEEA. The CDR3 runs 19 residues. Trimming removed 5 bases from V and 0 bases from J, with 22 bases in between. The CDR3 loop is CASSRARTGIRATNEKLFF. The CDR3 region has the DNA TGTGCCAGCAGCCGAGCTAGGACGGGGATTCGCGCAACTAATGAAAAACTGTTTTTT.

The J gene is TRBJ2-2, the V gene TRBV30, with 7 bases aligning to TRBD2. CDR1 is GTSNPN and CDR2 is SVGIG in the germline V gene (reference sequence). There are 14 residues in the CDR3. J was trimmed by 3 bases and V by 0 bases; bases with no gene match: 1. The CDR3 nucleotides are TGTGCCTGGAGTGTGGGAGGGTACACCGGGGAGCTGTTTTTT. This gives the protein CAWSVGGYTGELFF.

This chain connects TRBV5-4 to TRBJ1-2; 8 bases agree with TRBD1. Trimming cost V 4 bases and J 5 bases; bases outside gene matches: 10. The CDR3 length is 15 residues. The germline CDR1 and CDR2 sequences are SGHNT and YYREEE (reference sequence). Here the CDR3 reads CASSAPAGTGYGYTF. In DNA form, the CDR3 reads TGTGCCAGCAGCGCCCCAGCCGGGACAGGTTATGGCTACACCTTC.

This clone was seen only a few times. The chain recombines TRBV4-1 with TRBJ2-3, with no clear D. Germline assignment: CDR1 MGHRA and CDR2 YSYEKL. This CDR3 spans 14 amino acids. V was clipped by 9 bases and J by 2 bases, with 15 bases between them. The CDR3 nucleotides are TGCGCCAGTCAGTACGGAGTTAACACAGATACGCAGTATTTT. Translating it yields CASQYGVNTDTQYF.

The V and J genes are TRBV7-2 and TRBJ2-2; 9 bases match TRBD1. The ends lost 5 bases at V and 0 bases at J; junction bases unmatched: 7. The germline V gene has CDR1 SGHTA and CDR2 FQGNSA. This CDR3 has 17 amino acids. The CDR3 nucleotides read TGTGCCAGCAGCCTCACTTGGACAGGGGCGAACACCGGGGAGCTGTTTTTT. Its protein is CASSLTWTGANTGELFF.

The V and J genes are TRBV30 and TRBJ2-3; the D gene is possibly TRBD1 (6 bases). Germline V CDR1 and CDR2: GTSNPN, SVGIG (reference sequence). V lost 5 bases, J lost 6 bases, and 15 bases lay in between. The CDR3 has 13 residues. The CDR3 region is CAWGGQFLDTQYF. The CDR3 region has the DNA TGTGCCTGGGGGGGCCAGTTTCTTGATACGCAGTATTTT. The full variable domain, in which reference TRBV30 and TRBJ2-3 provide the parts outside the CDR3, is SQTIHQWPATLVQPVGSPLSLECTVEGTSNPNLYWYRQAAGRGLQLLFYSVGIGQISSEVPQNLSASRPQDRQFILSSKKLLLSDSGFYLCAWGGQFLDTQYFGPGTRLTVL.

The rearrangement uses TRBV11-2 and TRBJ2-2; 11 bases are a match to TRBD2. J was trimmed by 5 bases and V by 5 bases; bases with no gene match: 4. CDR3 length: 15 residues. Per the germline V gene, CDR1 is SGHAT and CDR2 is FQNNGV. CDR3 bases: TGTGCCAGCAGCATCCGGACTAGCGGGACCGGGGAGCTGTTTTTT. As protein: CASSIRTSGTGELFF.

As DNA, the CDR3 is TGTGCCAGCAGTGATGTTAGCGGTCGTCCCCAATACAATGAGCAGTTCTTC. Translated: CASSDVSGRPQYNEQFF. This chain connects TRBV25-1 to TRBJ2-1, with D maybe TRBD2 (6 bases). Germline V lookup: CDR1 MGHDK, CDR2 SYGVNS. This CDR3 has 17 amino acids. V lost 3 bases and J 4 bases, leaving 19 bases between the germline ends.

This chain links TRBV7-2 with TRBJ1-2, with a possible D match to TRBD1 (6 bases). The CDR3 sequence is 14 residues long. Germline assignment: CDR1 SGHTA and CDR2 FQGNSA. V lost 5 bases and J 7 bases, leaving 17 bases between the germline ends. The CDR3: CASSTHRDPFGYTF. In DNA, the CDR3 is TGTGCCAGCAGCACCCACAGGGACCCTTTTGGCTACACCTTC.

The chain joins TRBV11-2 to TRBJ2-1; possible D gene TRBD1, 6 bases. This CDR3 region has 13 residues. The V end lost 0 bases, the J end lost 6 bases, and 6 bases lay between the germline ends. In germline, CDR1 is SGHAT, CDR2 FQNNGV. CDR3: CASSLDRGNEQFF. DNA for the CDR3: TGTGCCAGCAGCTTAGACAGGGGCAATGAGCAGTTCTTC.

This chain joins TRBV7-2 and TRBJ1-1; 7 positions match TRBD1. The germline gives CDR1 SGHTA, CDR2 FQGNSA. CDR3 size: 14 residues. V dropped 5 bases and J dropped 2; count of bases not matched to a gene: 5. The CDR3 DNA follows: TGTGCCAGCAGCCCCGGACAGGCCAACACTGAAGCTTTCTTT. This codes for CASSPGQANTEAFF.

This clone came up once. V usage is TRBV3-1 (or the pseudogene TRBV3-2) and J usage is TRBJ1-3; 8 nucleotides line up with TRBD1. With 4 bases clipped from V and 7 bases from J, the junction kept 3 bases outside the gene matches. The V gene's germline CDR1 is LGHDT and CDR2 YNNKEL (reference sequence). The CDR3 is made up of 13 amino acids. CDR3 loop: CASSLRQGNTIYF. CDR3 DNA sequence: TGTGCCAGCAGCCTCCGACAGGGGAACACCATATATTTT.

This sequence joins TRBV5-4 and TRBJ1-1, with D uncertain. V gave up 6 bases and J gave up 0 bases, with 21 bases separating them. There are 17 residues in the CDR3. Germline V lookup: CDR1 SGHNT, CDR2 YYREEE (reference sequence). CDR3 in amino acids: CASTLGGPVIMNTEAFF. CDR3 nucleotides: TGTGCCAGCACCCTAGGCGGGCCGGTGATCATGAACACTGAAGCTTTCTTT.